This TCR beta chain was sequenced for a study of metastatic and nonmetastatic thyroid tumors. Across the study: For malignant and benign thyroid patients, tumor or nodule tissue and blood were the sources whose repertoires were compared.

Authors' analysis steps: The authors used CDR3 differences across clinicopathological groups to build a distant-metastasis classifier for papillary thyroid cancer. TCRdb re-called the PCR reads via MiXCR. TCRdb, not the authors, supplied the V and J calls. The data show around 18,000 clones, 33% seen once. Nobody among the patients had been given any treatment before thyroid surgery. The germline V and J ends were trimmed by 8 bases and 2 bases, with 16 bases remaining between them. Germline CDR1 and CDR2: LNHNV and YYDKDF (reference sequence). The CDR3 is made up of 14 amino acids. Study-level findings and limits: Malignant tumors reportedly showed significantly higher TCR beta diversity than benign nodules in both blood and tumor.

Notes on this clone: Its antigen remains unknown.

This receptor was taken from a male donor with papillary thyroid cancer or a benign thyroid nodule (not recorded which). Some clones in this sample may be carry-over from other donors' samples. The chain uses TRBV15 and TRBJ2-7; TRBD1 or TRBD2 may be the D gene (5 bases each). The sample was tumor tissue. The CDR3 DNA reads TGTGCCACCCCTGTGGGGACGGAGGCCTACGAGCAGTACTTC. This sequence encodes CATPVGTEAYEQYF.